The T cell receptor beta chain under discussion was sequenced for a study of T cells in Graves' hyperthyroidism and ophthalmopathy. Regions amplified from RNA transcripts were the TCR beta CDR3 regions. RT-PCR in the first round (using the HTBI primer set) targeted the TCR CDR3. TCRdb reprocessed the multiplex PCR reads via MiXCR and lists one record per CDR3 protein. The sample lists a few hundred thousand distinct CDR3 sequences; under 60% were seen once. V was cut by 6 bases and J by 4 bases, with 21 bases left in between. CDR3 length: 16 amino acids. CDR1 and CDR2 from the germline V gene are SEHNR and FQNEAQ (reference sequence).

Material for sequencing was peripheral blood or thyroid tissue (not recorded which). The chain joins TRBV7-9 to TRBJ1-2; D gene uncertain. This receptor was identified in an adult woman with Graves' disease, either hyperthyroidism or ophthalmopathy (not recorded which). CDR3 sequence (DNA): TGTGCCAGCAGTCTCCCGCGGCGCGAGGGATCCTATGGCTACACCTTC. This codes for CASSLPRREGSYGYTF.